These 5 T cell receptor beta chains share one sample of origin, sequenced in a study of blood T cell repertoires in COVID-19. Sequenced by immunoSEQ multiplex PCR; TCRdb stores in-frame clones only, minus some. The table has a few hundred thousand clones, approximately 89% seen once. The sequenced material came from PBMCs or T cells enriched from blood (not recorded which). These receptors came from a man aged 35-49 years in a cohort exposed to, infected with or recovered from COVID-19 (not recorded which).

The V gene is TRBV11-3, the J gene TRBJ2-7; TRBD2 matches 9 bases. CDR3 length equals 15 residues. Germline CDR1 reads SGHNT; CDR2 reads YENEEA. Trimming took 6 bases from V and 3 from J; bases not matched to a gene: 9. This chain's CDR3 is CASSYSGTSFYEQYF. The CDR3 nucleotides are TGTGCCAGCAGTTACTCCGGGACTAGCTTCTACGAGCAGTACTTC.

This chain links TRBV5-6 with TRBJ2-5; TRBD2 aligns across 10 bases. The V segment lost 1 base and the J segment 5 bases; nucleotides outside the gene matches: 8. Germline CDR1 is SGHDT and CDR2 is YYEEEE. This CDR3 region has 16 residues. DNA of the CDR3: TGTGCCAGCAGCTTGCCCAGCGGGAGGGCTCAGGAGACCCAGTACTTC. Its protein is CASSLPSGRAQETQYF. The variable domain in full, completed from reference TRBV5-6 and TRBJ2-5, reads DAGVTQSPTHLIKTRGQQVTLRCSPKSGHDTVSWYQQALGQGPQFIFQYYEEEERQRGNFPDRFSGHQFPNYSSELNVNALLLGDSALYLCASSLPSGRAQETQYFGPGTRLLVL.

In its sample, this clone was seen once. V is TRBV29-1 and J is TRBJ2-6; possibly TRBD2 for D (7 bases). The CDR3 consists of 14 residues. From germline, CDR1 is SQVTM and CDR2 ANQGSEA. The V end was cut by 6 bases, the J end by 2 bases, with 11 bases between. CDR3 sequence: CSVTGGPGANVLTF. CDR3 nucleotide sequence: TGCAGCGTAACGGGGGGCCCTGGGGCCAACGTCCTGACTTTC.

This rearrangement joins TRBV5-1 to TRBJ1-5, with D perhaps matching TRBD1 (6 bases). V was trimmed by 4 bases and J by 0 bases, leaving 11 bases between them. The germline CDR1 and CDR2 sequences are SGHRS and YFSETQ. This CDR3 is built from 15 residues. CDR3 protein: CASSETGDSNQPQHF. DNA for the CDR3: TGCGCCAGCAGCGAGACAGGTGATAGCAATCAGCCCCAGCATTTT.

The chain has TRBV21-1 and TRBJ2-7; the D call of TRBD2 is as the table states it, not checked on the DNA. TRBV21-1 is given as a pseudogene. This CDR3 is 14 amino acids long. The CDR3 coding sequence is TGTGCCAGCAGCAAAGGTAGGGAGAGAGGGGAGCAGTACTTC. This translates into CASSKGRERGEQYF.